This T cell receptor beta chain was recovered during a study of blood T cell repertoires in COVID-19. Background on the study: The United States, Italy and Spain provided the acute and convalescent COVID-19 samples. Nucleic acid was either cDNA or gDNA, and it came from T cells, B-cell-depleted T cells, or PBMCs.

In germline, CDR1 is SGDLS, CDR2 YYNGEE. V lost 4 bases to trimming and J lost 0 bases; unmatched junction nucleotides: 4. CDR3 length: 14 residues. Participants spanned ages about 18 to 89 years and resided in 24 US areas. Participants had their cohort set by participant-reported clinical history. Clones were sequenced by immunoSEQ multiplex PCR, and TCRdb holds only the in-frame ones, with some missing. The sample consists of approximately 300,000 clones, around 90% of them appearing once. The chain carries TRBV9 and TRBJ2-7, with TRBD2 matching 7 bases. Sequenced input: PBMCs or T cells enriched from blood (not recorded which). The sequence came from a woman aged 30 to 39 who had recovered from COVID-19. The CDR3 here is CASSSTSASYEQYF. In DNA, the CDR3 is TGTGCCAGCAGCTCCACTAGCGCCTCCTACGAGCAGTACTTC.